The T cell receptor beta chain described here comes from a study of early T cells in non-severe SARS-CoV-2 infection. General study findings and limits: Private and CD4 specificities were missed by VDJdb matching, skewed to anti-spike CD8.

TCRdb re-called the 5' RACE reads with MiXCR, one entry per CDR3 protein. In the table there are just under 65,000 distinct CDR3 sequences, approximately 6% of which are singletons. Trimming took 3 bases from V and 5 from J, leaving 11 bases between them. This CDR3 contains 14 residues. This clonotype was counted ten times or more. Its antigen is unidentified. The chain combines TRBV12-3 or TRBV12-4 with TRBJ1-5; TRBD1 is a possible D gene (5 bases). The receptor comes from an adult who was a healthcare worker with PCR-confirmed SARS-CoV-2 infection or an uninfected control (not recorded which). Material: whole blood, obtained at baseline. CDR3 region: CASSLAAGDQPQHF. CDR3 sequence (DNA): TGTGCCAGCAGTTTGGCAGCGGGGGATCAGCCCCAGCATTTT.